A selection of T cell receptor beta chains follows, all from one sample in a study of cytomegalovirus exposure and HLA in healthy donors. Libraries were prepared by immunoSEQ multiplex PCR; TCRdb keeps only in-frame clonotypes and omits some of them. Of about 180,000 clones listed, approximately 83% were seen once; the top ten hold more than 1%. The sequencing sample was made of PBMCs. These receptors all stem from a boy aged 2 to 10 in good health and CMV-seronegative. Both conserved end residues are part of each CDR3. A D gene is named only where the DNA matches it firmly. Size values are once, few and many counts, or a class for expanded clones, and some rows have none.

V	D	size	J	CDR3	DNA
TRBV6-1	.	.	TRBJ1-2	CASSEGRSNYGYTF	TGTGCCAGCAGTGAGGGCCGATCTAACTATGGCTACACCTTC
TRBV9	.	.	TRBJ1-2	CASSATGYGYTF	TGTGCCAGCAGCGCGACAGGATATGGCTACACCTTC
TRBV7-9	TRBD1	.	TRBJ1-2	CASSSGTAYGYTF	TGTGCCAGCAGCTCCGGGACAGCCTATGGCTACACCTTC
TRBV6-5	TRBD1	.	TRBJ1-4	CASTRTGEEREKLFF	TGTGCCAGCACCCGGACAGGGGAAGAGCGCGAAAAACTGTTTTTT
TRBV5-1	.	.	TRBJ2-2	CASSLGVGRVGTGELFF	TGCGCCAGCAGCTTGGGCGTCGGCAGGGTGGGCACCGGGGAGCTGTTTTTT
TRBV10-1	TRBD1	few	TRBJ1-2	CASSEGTGDSGYTF	TGCGCCAGCAGTGAGGGTACAGGGGACTCTGGCTACACCTTC
TRBV7-6	.	once	TRBJ1-4	CASSWEPQNEKLFF	TGTGCCAGCAGCTGGGAGCCCCAAAATGAAAAACTGTTTTTT
TRBV2	TRBD1	.	TRBJ2-2	CASRGIRGRSTGELFF	TGTGCCAGCAGAGGTATCAGGGGGCGTAGCACCGGGGAGCTGTTTTTT
TRBV5-1	.	.	TRBJ2-5	CASSFRDSPTQETQYF	TGCGCCAGCAGCTTTCGGGACTCGCCGACCCAAGAGACCCAGTACTTC
TRBV28	TRBD1	.	TRBJ1-2	CASSLSGTGYGYTF	TGTGCCAGCAGTTTAAGTGGGACAGGGTATGGCTACACCTTC
TRBV6-1	.	.	TRBJ1-1	CASTMDTEAFF	TGTGCCAGCACTATGGACACTGAAGCTTTCTTT
TRBV4-2	TRBD2	.	TRBJ2-2	CASSQDFGWRELSSGELFF	TGTGCCAGCAGCCAAGATTTCGGATGGCGGGAGCTCTCTTCCGGGGAGCTGTTTTTT
TRBV9	.	once	TRBJ2-3	CASSISGVGGTDTQYF	TGTGCCAGCAGCATATCAGGGGTCGGGGGCACAGATACGCAGTATTTT
TRBV30	.	.	TRBJ2-3	CAWSVGPADGTDTQYF	TGTGCCTGGAGTGTCGGCCCAGCGGACGGCACAGATACGCAGTATTTT
TRBV12-5	TRBD1	.	TRBJ1-1	CASGLPGQVNTEAFF	TGTGCTAGTGGTTTGCCCGGACAGGTGAACACTGAAGCTTTCTTT
TRBV7-9	TRBD1	.	TRBJ2-6	CASSSLTGAGANVLTF	TGTGCCAGCAGCTCTTTGACAGGGGCTGGGGCCAACGTCCTGACTTTC
TRBV5-8	.	.	TRBJ1-1	CASSLEIAPPVEAFF	TGTGCCAGCAGCTTGGAAATAGCGCCCCCCGTGGAAGCTTTCTTT
TRBV7-8	.	.	TRBJ1-1	CASSSNLNTEAFF	TGTGCCAGCAGCTCCAATCTGAACACTGAAGCTTTCTTT
TRBV5-1	.	.	TRBJ1-2	CASSLIDSNYGYTF	TGCGCCAGCAGCCTAATAGACAGCAACTATGGCTACACCTTC
TRBV2	TRBD1	.	TRBJ1-2	CASRRGGQGGDYGYTF	TGTGCCAGCAGACGAGGGGGACAGGGGGGAGACTATGGCTACACCTTC
TRBV13	.	.	TRBJ2-7	CASSVRGPYEQYF	TGTGCCAGCAGTGTGAGAGGGCCCTACGAGCAGTACTTC
TRBV9	.	.	TRBJ2-7	CASSVEGQSEQYF	TGTGCCAGCAGCGTAGAAGGACAGTCCGAGCAGTACTTC
TRBV19	.	.	TRBJ1-1	CASSRSGASNTEAFF	TGTGCCAGTAGTAGGAGCGGAGCATCGAACACTGAAGCTTTCTTT
TRBV6-6	TRBD2	once	TRBJ2-1	CASQRERVENEQFF	TGTGCCAGCCAGCGGGAGCGGGTGGAAAATGAGCAGTTCTTC
TRBV4-3	TRBD2	.	TRBJ2-3	CASSQSGTSGGLSTDTQYF	TGCGCCAGCAGCCAATCCGGGACTAGCGGGGGCCTTAGCACAGATACGCAGTATTTT
TRBV7-9	TRBD1	once	TRBJ1-4	CASSRMMTGTDEKLFF	TGTGCCAGCAGCCGTATGATGACAGGGACCGATGAAAAACTGTTTTTT
TRBV2	.	.	TRBJ2-1	CASSATPVQFF	TGTGCCAGCAGTGCGACTCCCGTCCAGTTCTTC
TRBV7-2	.	few	TRBJ2-7	CASSLGGGGRRRNEQYF	TGTGCCAGCAGCTTAGGGGGAGGAGGGAGGAGAAGGAACGAGCAGTACTTC
TRBV9	.	.	TRBJ2-1	CASSGGGPLNEQFF	TGTGCCAGCAGCGGGGGGGGCCCCCTGAATGAGCAGTTCTTC
TRBV9	.	few	TRBJ2-2	CASSVRTANTGELFF	TGTGCCAGCAGCGTCAGGACAGCGAACACCGGGGAGCTGTTTTTT
TRBV4-3	.	.	TRBJ1-4	CASSQEGAGMLEKLFF	TGCGCCAGCAGCCAAGAAGGAGCAGGGATGCTTGAAAAACTGTTTTTT
TRBV30	TRBD2	.	TRBJ2-3	CAWMWTRGGYTDTQYF	TGTGCCTGGATGTGGACGCGGGGGGGATACACAGATACGCAGTATTTT
TRBV2	.	.	TRBJ2-1	CASSDAGTRYNEQFF	TGTGCCAGCAGTGACGCAGGGACACGGTATAATGAGCAGTTCTTC
TRBV5-1	.	few	TRBJ1-2	CASSPAGLRRSYGYTF	TGCGCCAGCAGCCCGGCGGGCCTCCGTCGTTCCTATGGCTACACCTTC